These 21 T cell receptor beta chains were all obtained from the same sample, sequenced in a study of T cells in Graves' hyperthyroidism and ophthalmopathy (dated by TCRdb to about 2019). Library preparation employed multiplex PCR. The instrument was an Illumina HiSeq 2000. Amplification of TCR beta CDR3 regions was carried out from RNA transcripts. The TCR CDR3 was subjected to a first round of RT-PCR using the HTBI primer set and the Qiagen OneStep RT-PCR kit. TCRdb took the public reads, trimmed them with fastp at Q25, ran MiXCR for clone calling and kept in-frame beta chains. Entries that share a CDR3 protein sequence are merged under the most common genes and DNA. The sample records 400,000 to 500,000 distinct CDR3 sequences, approximately 15% of which are singletons. Jointly, the top ten make up 15% to 20% of the sample. Sequencing was done on a sample of blood. The receptors originated from a woman aged 18-29 years with Graves' hyperthyroidism.

This clonotype was detected many times. The CDR3 DNA follows: TGTGCCAGCAGTTTAGGGGACTCCCGCACAGATACGCAGTATTTT. Translated: CASSLGDSRTDTQYF. V gene TRBV12-3 or TRBV12-4 combines with J gene TRBJ2-3; a weak D match, TRBD2 (6 bases). CDR3 size: 15 residues. V dropped 1 base and J dropped 1 base, with 9 bases sitting between them.

J is TRBJ2-1 and V is TRBV6-1; TRBD2 matches 8 bases. This CDR3 comprises 16 residues. Germline CDR1 MNHNS, CDR2 SASEGT. The V and J ends lost 6 bases and 6 bases, in that order; junction bases with no gene match: 13. For the CDR3, the DNA is TGTGCCAGCAGAGCCGGGGGGGGATTGGGCTTCAATGAGCAGTTCTTC. This codes for CASRAGGGLGFNEQFF.

This clonotype was counted only a few times. The rearrangement links TRBV12-3 or TRBV12-4 to TRBJ2-1; no definite D call. V lost 6 bases and J lost 5, with 11 bases in between. The CDR3 loop spans 13 amino acids. Here the CDR3 reads CASRPGRHNEQFF. CDR3 nucleotides: TGTGCCAGCAGGCCCGGAAGACACAATGAGCAGTTCTTC.

This clonotype was detected many times. This chain uses TRBV20-1 with TRBJ1-3; no firm D call. There are 14 residues in the CDR3. Trimming shortened V by 6 bases and J by 0 bases, and 12 bases separated the two germline ends. Per germline, CDR1 DFQATT and CDR2 SNEGSKA (reference sequence). This chain's CDR3 is CSAPRHGSGNTIYF. CDR3 sequence (DNA): TGCAGTGCCCCGAGACACGGCTCTGGAAACACCATATATTTT.

J is TRBJ2-1 and V is TRBV6-1, with D uncertain. CDR1 and CDR2 from the germline V gene are MNHNS and SASEGT. The CDR3 is 13 residues long. Trimming cost V 7 bases and J 3 bases, with 10 bases left between them. The CDR3 region is CASTVADYNEQFF. The CDR3 coding sequence is TGTGCCAGCACCGTGGCTGACTACAATGAGCAGTTCTTC.

This chain connects TRBV25-1 to TRBJ1-4; tentative D call: TRBD1 (6 bases). Trimming took 2 bases from V and 8 from J, leaving 15 bases between them. This CDR3 spans 15 amino acids. Germline V gives CDR1 MGHDK, CDR2 SYGVNS. The CDR3 nucleotides are TGTGCCAGCAGTGAAGGGGACATCTGGGACGAAAAACTGTTTTTT. This codes for CASSEGDIWDEKLFF.

The CDR3 protein is CASGGRVSYNEQFF. The CDR3 nucleotides read TGTGCCAGTGGGGGGAGAGTTTCCTACAATGAGCAGTTCTTC. The rearrangement links TRBV19 to TRBJ2-1, with a tentative D call TRBD2 (6 bases). Trimming pared 8 bases from V and 1 base from J, leaving 12 bases between. CDR1 is LNHDA and CDR2 is SQIVND in the germline V gene (reference sequence). The CDR3 spans 14 residues.

V gene TRBV5-5 combines with J gene TRBJ1-5; no firm D call. Germline CDR1 is SGHKS and CDR2 is YYEKEE (reference sequence). This CDR3 spans 12 amino acids. Trimming cost V 4 bases and J 6 bases, with 8 bases left between them. The CDR3 loop is CASSGPAQPQHF. DNA for the CDR3: TGTGCCAGCAGCGGCCCGGCTCAGCCCCAGCATTTT.

In this sample, this clonotype turned up a few times. The chain employs TRBV20-1 and TRBJ2-2; D remains unclear. The germline V gene has CDR1 DFQATT and CDR2 SNEGSKA (reference sequence). This CDR3 comprises 13 residues. V lost 3 bases to trimming and J lost 1 base, with 6 bases between them. CDR3 protein: CSASLQNTGELFF. CDR3 coding DNA: TGCAGTGCTAGTCTACAGAACACCGGGGAGCTGTTTTTT.

In its sample, this clonotype was seen many times. The chain combines TRBV29-1 with TRBJ1-5; maybe TRBD1 (5 bases). Germline V gives CDR1 SQVTM, CDR2 ANQGSEA. The length of the CDR3 is 14 residues. V was clipped by 4 bases and J by 0 bases, with 10 bases between them. CDR3 DNA sequence: TGCAGCGTTGCCGAGGGGAATAGCAATCAGCCCCAGCATTTT. The encoded protein is CSVAEGNSNQPQHF.

This chain connects TRBV7-9 to TRBJ1-4, with 7 bases that match TRBD1. V dropped 7 bases and J dropped 4; count of bases not matched to a gene: 12. CDR1 is SEHNR and CDR2 is FQNEAQ in the germline V gene (reference sequence). This CDR3 has 16 residues. CDR3 residues: CASITSFGTDNEKLFF. The DNA of the CDR3 is TGTGCCAGCATCACAAGTTTCGGGACAGATAATGAAAAACTGTTTTTT.

The sample holds many counts of this clonotype. The chain employs TRBV2 and TRBJ2-6; no clear D. Per germline, CDR1 SNHLY and CDR2 FYNNEI. This CDR3 region has 15 residues. The V and J ends lost 1 base and 4 bases respectively, with 8 bases between them. The CDR3 coding sequence is TGTGCCAGCAGTGAAGGTGGAGCCGGGGCCAACGTCCTGACTTTC. Translated, it gives CASSEGGAGANVLTF.

Ten or more counts support this clonotype. V is TRBV10-1 and J is TRBJ2-1; 9 nucleotides agree with TRBD2. J lost 8 bases, V lost 6 bases, and 8 bases had no gene match. Germline CDR1 and CDR2: WNHNN and SYGVQD (reference sequence). The CDR3 runs 14 residues. CDR3 sequence reads: CASRAGGPLDEQFF. DNA of the CDR3: TGCGCCAGCAGAGCGGGAGGCCCTTTGGATGAGCAGTTCTTC.

This clonotype was recorded many times. V usage is TRBV5-1 and J usage is TRBJ2-2; 9 nucleotides line up with TRBD2. Germline V lookup: CDR1 SGHRS, CDR2 YFSETQ. With V trimmed by 2 bases and J by 5 bases, 4 bases remained unmatched. There are 15 residues in the CDR3. This chain's CDR3 is CASSFSGRGTGELFF. The CDR3 coding sequence is TGCGCCAGCAGCTTTAGCGGGAGAGGTACCGGGGAGCTGTTTTTT.

In nucleotides, the CDR3 is TGCGCCAGCAGTTCCGGGACGCCTGAAGCTTTCTTT. Translating gives CASSSGTPEAFF. The chain recombines TRBV5-1 with TRBJ1-1, with D possibly matching TRBD1 (5 bases). V lost 5 bases and J 6 bases, leaving 11 bases between the germline ends. The CDR3 is 12 amino acids. The germline gives CDR1 SGHRS, CDR2 YFSETQ.

This clonotype was detected ten times or more. The CDR3 DNA sequence: TGCAGTGCTAGACTACCGGGACCTAACTCCTACAATGAGCAGTTCTTC. The encoded protein is CSARLPGPNSYNEQFF. This sequence joins TRBV20-1 and TRBJ2-1, with D perhaps matching TRBD1 or TRBD2 (5 bases each). The germline V and J ends were trimmed by 2 bases and 0 bases, with 14 bases remaining between them. Germline V lookup: CDR1 DFQATT, CDR2 SNEGSKA (reference sequence). The CDR3 runs 16 residues.

The chain links TRBV7-3 to TRBJ1-1; 8 positions match TRBD1. The CDR3 consists of 12 residues. With V trimmed by 8 bases and J by 5 bases, 4 bases remained unmatched. Germline assignment: CDR1 SGHTA and CDR2 FQGTGA. In DNA, the CDR3 is TGTGCCAGCGGACAGGGTAAGACTGAAGCTTTCTTT. Protein product: CASGQGKTEAFF.

This clonotype was observed once. The V gene is TRBV3-1, the J gene TRBJ2-1, with TRBD1 as a possible D gene (6 bases). Trimming removed 0 bases at V and 0 bases at J, with 18 bases between. CDR1 is LGHDT, CDR2 YNNKEL, per germline (reference sequence). The CDR3 is 19 residues long. CDR3 sequence reads: CASSQDRWVGDNSYNEQFF. The CDR3 coding sequence is TGTGCCAGCAGCCAAGATCGGTGGGTCGGGGACAACTCCTACAATGAGCAGTTCTTC.

This clonotype was counted many times. The chain employs TRBV7-3 and TRBJ1-1, with D maybe TRBD1 (6 bases). Trimming pared 4 bases from V and 3 bases from J, leaving 12 bases between. CDR1 and CDR2 (germline): SGHTA, FQGTGA. The CDR3 runs to 14 residues. The CDR3 sequence: CASSWTSGDTEAFF. The CDR3 DNA is TGTGCCAGCAGCTGGACTTCAGGGGACACTGAAGCTTTCTTT.

This clonotype was seen at least ten times. The rearrangement links TRBV27 to TRBJ2-1; D remains ambiguous. Trimming removed 5 bases from V and 4 bases from J, with 15 bases in between. Germline CDR1 is MNHEY and CDR2 is SMNVEV (reference sequence). This CDR3 has 15 residues. This CDR3 reads CASSAQRAEYNEQFF. The DNA for the CDR3 is TGTGCCAGCAGTGCCCAACGTGCGGAGTACAATGAGCAGTTCTTC.

In its sample, this clonotype was seen a few times. J is TRBJ2-7 and V is TRBV4-1, with D unclear. The CDR3 runs 15 residues. Per germline, CDR1 MGHRA and CDR2 YSYEKL. Trimming removed 6 bases from V and 0 bases from J, with 15 bases in between. The CDR3 nucleotides are TGCGCCAGCAGGAATGTAGACACTGACTCCTACGAGCAGTACTTC. Protein sequence: CASRNVDTDSYEQYF.